Listed below are T cell receptor beta chains from one sample, sequenced in a study of follicular helper T cells after annual influenza vaccination. TCRdb's copy holds only in-frame clones and misses some; the assay was immunoSEQ multiplex PCR. Among about 14,000 clones listed, approximately 84% were seen once. This specimen was CXCR5- memory CD4+ T cells sorted from blood, taken on the day of influenza vaccination. The receptors here all came from an adult who received the influenza vaccine. CDR3s include the opening cysteine and the closing phenylalanine or tryptophan. D genes are given only for firm matches. Clone sizes are given selectively: once, few, many, or a class where the clone is expanded.

J,V,size,D,CDR3,DNA
TRBJ2-7,TRBV18,few,-,CASSPRIGGFSEQYF,TGTGCCAGCTCACCACGGATAGGAGGGTTCAGCGAGCAGTACTTC
TRBJ1-3,TRBV5-1,few,-,CASTPSGNSGNTIYF,TGCGCCAGCACGCCCTCGGGGAACTCTGGAAACACCATATATTTT
TRBJ1-2,TRBV5-4,-,TRBD1,CASSLQGAGRGYTF,TGTGCCAGCAGCTTGCAGGGGGCAGGCCGGGGCTACACCTTC
TRBJ1-6,TRBV7-3,-,-,CASSSGTDNSPLHF,TGTGCCAGCAGCTCCGGGACCGATAATTCACCCCTCCACTTT
TRBJ1-5,TRBV28,-,TRBD1,CASSQGARANQPQHF,TGTGCCAGCAGCCAGGGGGCGCGTGCCAATCAGCCCCAGCATTTT
TRBJ1-1,TRBV15,-,-,CATSPGTAQAFF,TGTGCCACCAGTCCGGGGACGGCTCAAGCTTTCTTT
TRBJ1-1,TRBV30,-,-,CAWSLGGPNTEAFF,TGTGCCTGGAGTCTAGGAGGCCCGAACACTGAAGCTTTCTTT
TRBJ1-1,TRBV10-3,-,-,CAISEGGTEAFF,TGTGCCATCAGTGAAGGAGGTACTGAAGCTTTCTTT
TRBJ2-4,TRBV11-2,-,-,CASRQSNIQYF,TGTGCCAGCAGGCAGTCGAACATTCAGTACTTC
TRBJ1-5,TRBV6-1,-,TRBD1,CACEDRANQPQHF,TGTGCCTGCGAGGACAGGGCGAATCAGCCCCAGCATTTT
TRBJ2-1,TRBV2,-,TRBD2,CASSVTSGGAVNEQFF,TGTGCCAGCAGTGTAACTAGCGGGGGGGCGGTCAATGAGCAGTTCTTC
TRBJ2-5,TRBV28,-,-,CASTLGWTQYF,TGTGCCAGCACCTTAGGGTGGACCCAGTACTTC
TRBJ2-7,TRBV6-5,-,TRBD1,CAVGQGTYEQYF,TGTGCCGTCGGACAGGGAACCTACGAGCAGTACTTC
TRBJ2-2,TRBV5-1,-,TRBD1,CASSRGQGEAGELFF,TGCGCCAGCAGCCGTGGACAGGGGGAGGCCGGGGAGCTGTTTTTT